This TCR beta chain was recorded in a study of T-cell memory formation after mild COVID-19. Whole-study context: Most TCR clusters belonged to a single donor. Regarding the study as a whole: Day 15 to 85 contracting clones showed balanced CD4/CD8; day 15 to 37 expanders favored CD4+. Memory from before infection featured some responding clones, which suggests cross-reactive memory joined. Contracting CD4+ clones sat mainly in CM and EM; CD8+ in EMRA.

TCRdb re-derived calls from the 5' RACE reads in MiXCR, one entry per CDR3 protein. The table has about 560,000 distinct CDR3 sequences, approximately 19% seen once. A word on this clonotype: The antigen remains undetermined.

After removal of 7 bases from V and 7 bases from J, the junction contained 7 bases not matched to a gene. Germline V gene data show CDR1 as LNHDA and CDR2 as SQIVND (reference sequence). The CDR3 is 14 amino acids. The genes are TRBV19 and TRBJ1-2; 12 bases align to TRBD1. Sequencing was performed on PBMCs or a T cell subset sorted from them (not recorded which). The sequence was collected from an adult woman who had mild COVID-19 (a few samples of this study predate the infection). Cell type and time point are not known. CDR3 region: CASTGTGGAFGYTF. CDR3 DNA: TGTGCCAGTACAGGGACAGGGGGCGCGTTTGGCTACACCTTC.